Each of the 23 T cell receptor beta chains below was sequenced from the same sample in a study of blood T cell repertoires in COVID-19. Clones were read by immunoSEQ multiplex PCR, and TCRdb kept only the in-frame ones, dropping some. The table includes about 150,000 clones, around 81% detected once. Sequencing used peripheral blood. These receptors came from a woman older than 75 with COVID-19, enrolled during active disease.

The count of this clone is one. V usage is TRBV5-1 and J usage is TRBJ2-3; 12 positions match TRBD2. Germline CDR1 is SGHRS and CDR2 is YFSETQ. V was pared by 9 bases and J by 1 base, with 6 bases of the junction left unmatched. This CDR3 is built from 15 residues. The CDR3 loop is CATRTSGDGTDTQYF. The CDR3 DNA is TGCGCCACACGGACTAGCGGGGATGGCACAGATACGCAGTATTTT.

The chain combines TRBV5-1 with TRBJ2-5; 7 positions match TRBD2. J lost 5 bases, V lost 6 bases, and 10 bases had no gene match. Per germline, CDR1 SGHRS and CDR2 YFSETQ. CDR3 length: 14 amino acids. CDR3 amino acids: CASTPGAGVETQYF. Here the CDR3 DNA reads TGCGCCAGCACCCCTGGGGCGGGAGTGGAGACCCAGTACTTC. Complete variable domain (other parts from reference TRBV5-1 and TRBJ2-5): KAGVTQTPRYLIKTRGQQVTLSCSPISGHRSVSWYQQTPGQGLQFLFEYFSETQRNKGNFPGRFSGRQFSNSRSEMNVSTLELGDSALYLCASTPGAGVETQYFGPGTRLLVL.

This sequence joins TRBV3-1 (or the pseudogene TRBV3-2) and TRBJ2-7, with 10 bases aligning to TRBD1. The CDR3 is 15 amino acids. V gave up 4 bases and J gave up 3 bases; unmatched junction bases: 6. From germline, CDR1 is LGHDT and CDR2 YNNKEL (reference sequence). CDR3 protein: CASSLTGTGVYEQYF. The CDR3, as DNA: TGTGCCAGCAGCCTAACCGGGACAGGGGTCTACGAGCAGTACTTC.

The rearrangement links TRBV5-1 to TRBJ2-3, with 8 bases that match TRBD1. The junction had 9 bases not matched to a gene; V was cut back by 5 bases and J by 1 base. Germline V gene data show CDR1 as SGHRS and CDR2 as YFSETQ. The CDR3 contains 16 residues. CDR3 protein: CASSRATGGGTDTQYF. CDR3 coding DNA: TGCGCCAGCAGTCGGGCCACAGGGGGTGGCACAGATACGCAGTATTTT.

CDR3 in DNA: TGTGCCAGCAGCCTCCAGGGGGGCTCTGAAGCTTTCTTT. It yields the protein CASSLQGGSEAFF. This chain uses TRBV3-1 (or the pseudogene TRBV3-2) with TRBJ1-1; 7 bases line up with TRBD1. J was trimmed by 6 bases and V by 4 bases; bases with no gene match: 5. The CDR3 length is 13 residues. From germline, CDR1 is LGHDT and CDR2 YNNKEL (reference sequence).

This chain uses TRBV5-4 with TRBJ2-7, with 10 bases fitting TRBD2. The CDR3 runs 14 residues. Germline assignment: CDR1 SGHNT and CDR2 YYREEE (reference sequence). V lost 9 bases and J lost 2; bases outside the gene matches: 8. The CDR3 reads CATSERGGTYEQYF. DNA for the CDR3: TGTGCCACCTCCGAGCGGGGGGGGACCTACGAGCAGTACTTC.

The genes are TRBV28 and TRBJ1-5; D uncertain. The CDR3 is made up of 11 amino acids. CDR1 and CDR2 from the germline V gene are MDHEN and SYDVKM. The V and J ends lost 6 bases and 7 bases respectively, with 7 bases between them. The CDR3 DNA follows: TGTGCCAGCAGCCAAGAGCAGCCCCAGCATTTT. It specifies CASSQEQPQHF.

The chain is built from TRBV28 and TRBJ1-3, with 9 bases matching TRBD1. Looked up from germline, CDR1 is MDHEN and CDR2 is SYDVKM. This CDR3 is 13 amino acids long. V lost 10 bases to trimming and J lost 4 bases; unmatched junction nucleotides: 5. CDR3 sequence reads: CATRQGVGNTIYF. CDR3 coding DNA: TGTGCCACCAGACAGGGGGTCGGAAACACCATATATTTT.

In nucleotides, the CDR3 is TGTGCCAGCAGTTTAAAGGCAGGGGAAGAGACCCAGTACTTC. This gives the protein CASSLKAGEETQYF. The chain recombines TRBV27 with TRBJ2-5; TRBD1 is a possible D gene (6 bases). Germline CDR1 is MNHEY and CDR2 is SMNVEV (reference sequence). Between the trimmed V and J ends, which lost 2 bases and 3 bases, there was a span of 10 bases. The CDR3 contains 14 residues.

This rearrangement joins TRBV3-1 (or the pseudogene TRBV3-2) to TRBJ2-7, with 10 bases fitting TRBD2. CDR3 length equals 14 residues. V lost 4 bases and J lost 3; bases outside the gene matches: 3. The germline V gene has CDR1 LGHDT and CDR2 YNNKEL (reference sequence). The CDR3 reads CASSPGTSVYEQYF. DNA of the CDR3: TGTGCCAGCAGCCCCGGGACTAGCGTCTACGAGCAGTACTTC.

The CDR3 reads CASSLTGENTGELFF. The CDR3 coding sequence is TGCGCCAGCAGCTTGACAGGGGAGAACACCGGGGAGCTGTTTTTT. The rearrangement links TRBV5-1 to TRBJ2-2; TRBD1 matches at 7 bases. After removal of 1 base from V and 1 base from J, the junction contained 1 base not matched to a gene. Germline V CDR1 and CDR2: SGHRS, YFSETQ. The length of the CDR3 is 15 residues.

This clone was seen just once. The V gene is TRBV5-6, the J gene TRBJ2-7; 8 nucleotides line up with TRBD2. With 0 bases clipped from V and 2 bases from J, the junction kept 4 bases outside the gene matches. Germline V lookup: CDR1 SGHDT, CDR2 YYEEEE. The CDR3 sequence is 15 residues long. This CDR3 reads CASSLVAGNPYEQYF. The CDR3 DNA sequence: TGTGCCAGCAGCTTGGTAGCGGGGAACCCCTACGAGCAGTACTTC.

The chain recombines TRBV7-9 with TRBJ2-5; 12 positions agree with TRBD2. The CDR3 loop spans 16 amino acids. V lost 8 bases, J lost 3 bases, and 10 bases stayed unmatched. The V gene's germline CDR1 is SEHNR and CDR2 FQNEAQ (reference sequence). The CDR3 reads CASAKGLAGREETQYF. In nucleotides, the CDR3 is TGTGCCAGCGCAAAAGGACTAGCGGGGCGCGAAGAGACCCAGTACTTC.

This chain uses TRBV6-1 with TRBJ1-5, with D perhaps TRBD1 (5 bases). Germline loops: CDR1 MNHNS, CDR2 SASEGT. This CDR3 spans 13 amino acids. V shed 2 bases and J shed 14 bases, with 16 bases lying between them. The CDR3 nucleotides read TGTGCCAGCAGTGAACAGGGTATTGGGGATAAGCATTTT. Its translation: CASSEQGIGDKHF.

The CDR3 sequence: CASSYEGASSWAKLFF. The CDR3 nucleotides read TGTGCCAGCAGTTACGAGGGGGCCAGTTCTTGGGCTAAACTGTTTTTT. The chain employs TRBV2 and TRBJ1-4; 7 bases match TRBD1. The CDR3 is 16 amino acids. Germline assignment: CDR1 SNHLY and CDR2 FYNNEI. V shed 5 bases and J 11 bases; nucleotides not matched to a gene: 17. Full variable domain (rest looked up from reference TRBV2 and TRBJ1-4): EPEVTQTPSHQVTQMGQEVILRCVPISNHLYFYWYRQILGQKVEFLVSFYNNEISEKSEIFDDQFSVERPDGSNFTLKIRSTKLEDSAMYFCASSYEGASSWAKLFFGSGTQLSVL.

This clone was found a few times. V is TRBV6-5 and J is TRBJ2-3; D remains ambiguous. The CDR3 totals 12 residues. V lost 6 bases and J lost 2, with 6 bases in between. Germline V gives CDR1 MNHEY, CDR2 SVGAGI. The CDR3 sequence: CASRRTTDTQYF. The CDR3 DNA reads as TGTGCCAGCAGGAGAACCACAGATACGCAGTATTTT.

This clone has only a few counts. The V and J genes are TRBV2 and TRBJ2-7; TRBD2 aligns across 8 bases. In germline, CDR1 is SNHLY, CDR2 FYNNEI. V shed 5 bases and J 6 bases; nucleotides not matched to a gene: 3. The CDR3 has 12 amino acids. The CDR3 spells CASSPRGGEQYF. The CDR3 DNA reads as TGTGCCAGCAGTCCCCGGGGGGGCGAGCAGTACTTC.

In the case of this clone: Distinct nucleotide sequences in the sample also encode this CDR3. The CDR3 spells CASSLAGRGDEKLFF. CDR3 nucleotides: TGCGCCAGCAGCTTGGCGGGCAGGGGGGATGAAAAACTGTTTTTT. This chain joins TRBV5-1 and TRBJ1-4, with TRBD1 matching 7 bases. Germline-derived CDR1 and CDR2 are SGHRS and YFSETQ. The V gene end was trimmed by 0 bases and the J gene end by 6 bases; junction bases not matched to a gene: 5. This CDR3 region has 15 residues.

The chain couples TRBV6-1 to TRBJ2-7; 9 bases map to TRBD1. The junction had 3 bases not matched to a gene; V was cut back by 0 bases and J by 3 bases. CDR3 length equals 15 residues. The V gene's germline CDR1 is MNHNS and CDR2 SASEGT. The CDR3: CASSEAGTGNYEQYF. CDR3 DNA sequence: TGTGCCAGCAGTGAAGCCGGGACAGGGAACTACGAGCAGTACTTC.

The CDR3 is CASSFSIQGTEAFF. CDR3 DNA: TGCGCCAGCAGCTTTTCCATCCAGGGGACTGAAGCTTTCTTT. The rearrangement joins TRBV5-1 to TRBJ1-1, with a possible D match to TRBD1 (6 bases). Germline values: CDR1 SGHRS, CDR2 YFSETQ. V was shortened by 2 bases and J by 5 bases, with 13 bases between the two germline ends. The CDR3 is 14 amino acids.

J is TRBJ1-2 and V is TRBV7-9; 8 bases map to TRBD1. The V and J ends lost 5 bases and 8 bases, in that order; junction bases with no gene match: 4. The CDR3 sequence is 12 residues long. The germline V gene encodes CDR1 SEHNR and CDR2 FQNEAQ (reference sequence). The CDR3 region has the DNA TGTGCCAGCAGCAGAGACAGGGGAGGCTACACCTTC. It translates to CASSRDRGGYTF.

Comments on this clone: Distinct nucleotide sequences in the sample also encode this CDR3. This chain connects TRBV9 to TRBJ2-5; TRBD2 might be the D (6 bases). The CDR3 is 13 amino acids. Germline CDR1 and CDR2: SGDLS and YYNGEE. V lost 2 bases, J lost 5 bases, and 10 bases lay in between. In DNA form, the CDR3 reads TGTGCCAGCAGCGTGGAGGGGCGTGAGACCCAGTACTTC. Translating it yields CASSVEGRETQYF.

This clone was seen more than once but under ten times. V usage is TRBV7-9 and J usage is TRBJ1-5; D gene uncertain. The V gene's germline CDR1 is SEHNR and CDR2 FQNEAQ (reference sequence). This CDR3 has 14 amino acids. V lost 5 bases and J lost 2, with 10 bases in between. This CDR3 reads CASSESSGNQPQHF. The CDR3 DNA is TGTGCCAGCAGCGAATCCAGTGGCAATCAGCCCCAGCATTTT.